What follows are 8 T cell receptor beta chains derived from one specimen sequenced in a study of tumor-infiltrating lymphocytes in localized non-small cell lung cancer. Clones were read by immunoSEQ multiplex PCR, and TCRdb kept only the in-frame ones, dropping some. Of 2,500 to 3,500 clones listed, 50% to 55% are singletons. The sample consisted of uninvolved lung tissue not adjacent to the tumor. Source of these receptors: a human donor with non-small cell lung cancer.

The chain has TRBV7-2 and TRBJ2-3; D is unresolved. CDR1 and CDR2 (germline): SGHTA, FQGNSA. The CDR3 length is 13 residues. With 2 bases removed from V and 4 bases from J, the gap between germline ends came to 7 bases. The CDR3 here is CASSLQFPDTQYF. CDR3 nucleotide sequence: TGTGCCAGCAGCTTACAGTTCCCAGATACGCAGTATTTT.

The V and J genes are TRBV5-1 and TRBJ2-3, with 9 bases lining up with TRBD2. Germline-derived CDR1 and CDR2 are SGHRS and YFSETQ. The CDR3 has 15 residues. V lost 5 bases and J lost 3; bases outside the gene matches: 7. The DNA for the CDR3 is TGCGCCAGCAGGGCGGGAGGGCCCTCTACAGATACGCAGTATTTT. Protein product: CASRAGGPSTDTQYF.

The gene calls are TRBV9 and TRBJ1-1, with TRBD1 identical over 8 bases. Trimming took 3 bases from V and 5 from J; bases not matched to a gene: 6. Germline V gives CDR1 SGDLS, CDR2 YYNGEE. The CDR3 length is 14 residues. Here the CDR3 DNA reads TGTGCCAGCAGCGAGCAGGGGGCAGGGACTGAAGCTTTCTTT. Protein: CASSEQGAGTEAFF.

The chain links TRBV29-1 to TRBJ2-1; no firm D call. V was pared by 8 bases and J by 6 bases, with 14 bases between. The length of the CDR3 is 12 residues. The germline V gene has CDR1 SQVTM and CDR2 ANQGSEA. The chain's CDR3 is CSLGPKPNEQFF. CDR3 nucleotides: TGCAGCCTTGGACCCAAACCCAATGAGCAGTTCTTC.

CDR3 coding DNA: TGCGCCAGCAGTCAATCCCTGAACAGCCCGACAGATACGCAGTATTTT. Protein: CASSQSLNSPTDTQYF. The J gene is TRBJ2-3, the V gene TRBV23-1; D is unclear. TRBV23-1 is marked as an open reading frame, function uncertain. The ends were cut back, 0 bases at V and 3 bases at J, with 13 bases in the middle. CDR3 length equals 16 residues.

This rearrangement joins TRBV5-1 to TRBJ2-3; no reliable D call. The germline CDR1 and CDR2 sequences are SGHRS and YFSETQ. CDR3 size: 16 residues. Trimming stripped 4 bases from V and 1 base from J, with 16 bases between. CDR3 loop: CASSPLPVGGTDTQYF. The DNA of the CDR3 is TGCGCCAGCAGCCCCCTCCCGGTCGGCGGCACAGATACGCAGTATTTT.

This clone was recorded a few times. The rearrangement links TRBV11-2 to TRBJ1-1, with 8 bases aligning to TRBD1. Germline V gene data show CDR1 as SGHAT and CDR2 as FQNNGV. The CDR3 loop spans 15 amino acids. V lost 3 bases to trimming and J lost 1 base; unmatched junction nucleotides: 4. This CDR3 is CASSFGGTGNTEAFF. The DNA for the CDR3 is TGTGCCAGCAGCTTTGGCGGGACAGGGAACACTGAAGCTTTCTTT.

The CDR3 reads CASSLSGTGVYGYTF. CDR3 sequence (DNA): TGTGCCAGCAGCTTATCCGGGACAGGGGTCTATGGCTACACCTTC. The V and J genes are TRBV4-2 and TRBJ1-2; 10 bases align to TRBD1. Germline V CDR1 and CDR2: LGHNA, YNFKEQ. The V gene end was trimmed by 5 bases and the J gene end by 4 bases; junction bases not matched to a gene: 7. The CDR3 has 15 amino acids.